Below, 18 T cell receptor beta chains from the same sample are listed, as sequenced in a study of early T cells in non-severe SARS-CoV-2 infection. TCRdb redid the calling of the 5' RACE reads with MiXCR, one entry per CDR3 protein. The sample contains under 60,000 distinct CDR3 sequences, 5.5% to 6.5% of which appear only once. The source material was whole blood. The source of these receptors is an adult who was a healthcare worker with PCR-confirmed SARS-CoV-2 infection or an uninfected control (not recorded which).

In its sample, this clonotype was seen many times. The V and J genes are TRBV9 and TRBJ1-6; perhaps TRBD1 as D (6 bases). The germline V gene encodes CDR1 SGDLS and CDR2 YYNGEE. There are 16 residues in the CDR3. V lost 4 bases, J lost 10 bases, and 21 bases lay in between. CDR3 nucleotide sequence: TGTGCCAGCAGCTTCCGCCTGGGACACGCGGACTCACCCCTCCACTTT. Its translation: CASSFRLGHADSPLHF.

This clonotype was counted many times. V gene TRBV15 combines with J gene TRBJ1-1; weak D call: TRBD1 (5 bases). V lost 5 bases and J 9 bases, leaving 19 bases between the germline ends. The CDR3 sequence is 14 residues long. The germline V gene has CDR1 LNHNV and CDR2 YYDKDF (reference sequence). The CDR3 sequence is CATSENGALAKAFF. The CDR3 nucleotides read TGTGCCACCAGCGAAAACGGGGCCCTAGCTAAAGCTTTCTTT.

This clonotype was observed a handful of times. Here the CDR3 reads CASSPPGDRTWWDTEAFF. CDR3 in DNA: TGTGCCAGCTCACCACCGGGGGACAGAACCTGGTGGGACACTGAAGCTTTCTTT. The rearrangement joins TRBV18 to TRBJ1-1; 7 positions agree with TRBD1. There are 18 residues in the CDR3. V gave up 0 bases and J gave up 3 bases; unmatched junction bases: 13. Germline-derived CDR1 and CDR2 are KGHSH and LQKENI.

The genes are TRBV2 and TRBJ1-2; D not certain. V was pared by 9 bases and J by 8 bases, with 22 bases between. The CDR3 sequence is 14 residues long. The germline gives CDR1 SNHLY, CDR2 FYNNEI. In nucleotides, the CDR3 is TGTGCCAGGCTTCAGTCCGGGGAGGGTAACGGCTACACCTTC. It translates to CARLQSGEGNGYTF. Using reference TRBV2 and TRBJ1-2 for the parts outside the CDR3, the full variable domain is EPEVTQTPSHQVTQMGQEVILRCVPISNHLYFYWYRQILGQKVEFLVSFYNNEISEKSEIFDDQFSVERPDGSNFTLKIRSTKLEDSAMYFCARLQSGEGNGYTFGSGTRLTVV.

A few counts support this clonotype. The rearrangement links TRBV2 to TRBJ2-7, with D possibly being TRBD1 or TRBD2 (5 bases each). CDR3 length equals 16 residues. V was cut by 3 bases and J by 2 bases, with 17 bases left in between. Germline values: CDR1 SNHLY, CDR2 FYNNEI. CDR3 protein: CASSDGPPGPTYEQYF. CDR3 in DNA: TGTGCCAGCAGTGATGGACCCCCGGGGCCAACCTACGAGCAGTACTTC.

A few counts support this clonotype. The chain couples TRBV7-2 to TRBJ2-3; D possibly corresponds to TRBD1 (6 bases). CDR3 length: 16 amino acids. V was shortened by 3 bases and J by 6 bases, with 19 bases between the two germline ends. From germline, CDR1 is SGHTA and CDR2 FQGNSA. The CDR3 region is CASSLVGSRGTDTQYF. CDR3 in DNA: TGTGCCAGCAGCTTGGTTGGGAGTAGGGGGACGGATACGCAGTATTTT.

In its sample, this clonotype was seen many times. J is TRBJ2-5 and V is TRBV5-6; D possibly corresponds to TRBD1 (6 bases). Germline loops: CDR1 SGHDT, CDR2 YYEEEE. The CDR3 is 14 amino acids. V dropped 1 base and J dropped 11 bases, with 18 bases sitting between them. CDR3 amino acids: CASSLTGSKGGQYF. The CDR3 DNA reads TGTGCCAGCAGCTTGACAGGGAGCAAAGGTGGACAGTACTTC.

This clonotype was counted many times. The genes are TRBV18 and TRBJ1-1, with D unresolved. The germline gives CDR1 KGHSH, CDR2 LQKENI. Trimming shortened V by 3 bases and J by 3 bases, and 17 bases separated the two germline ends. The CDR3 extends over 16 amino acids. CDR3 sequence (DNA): TGTGCCAGCTCACCTTCCAGGACCCGCCAGGACACTGAAGCTTTCTTT. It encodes CASSPSRTRQDTEAFF.

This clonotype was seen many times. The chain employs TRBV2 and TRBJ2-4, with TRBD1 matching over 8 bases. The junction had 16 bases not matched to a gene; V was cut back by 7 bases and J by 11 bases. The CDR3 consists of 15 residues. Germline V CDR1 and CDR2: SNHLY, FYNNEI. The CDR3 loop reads CASTPQSGGEFVQYF. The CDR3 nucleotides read TGTGCCAGCACTCCCCAGTCAGGGGGCGAGTTCGTTCAGTACTTC. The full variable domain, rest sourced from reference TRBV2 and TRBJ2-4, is EPEVTQTPSHQVTQMGQEVILRCVPISNHLYFYWYRQILGQKVEFLVSFYNNEISEKSEIFDDQFSVERPDGSNFTLKIRSTKLEDSAMYFCASTPQSGGEFVQYFGAGTRLSVL.

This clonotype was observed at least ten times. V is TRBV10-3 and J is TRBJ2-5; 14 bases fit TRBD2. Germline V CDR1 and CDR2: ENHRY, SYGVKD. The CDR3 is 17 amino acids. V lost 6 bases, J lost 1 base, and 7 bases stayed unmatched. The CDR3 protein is CAISAATSGRAQETQYF. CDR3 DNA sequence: TGTGCCATCAGCGCGGCGACTAGCGGGAGGGCCCAAGAGACCCAGTACTTC.

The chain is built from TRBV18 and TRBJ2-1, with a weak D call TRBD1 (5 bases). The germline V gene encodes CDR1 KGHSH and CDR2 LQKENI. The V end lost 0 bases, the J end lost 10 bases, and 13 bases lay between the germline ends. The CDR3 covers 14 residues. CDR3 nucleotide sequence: TGTGCCAGCTCACCACCGAGCCAACCAGGGGAGCAGTTCTTC. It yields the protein CASSPPSQPGEQFF.

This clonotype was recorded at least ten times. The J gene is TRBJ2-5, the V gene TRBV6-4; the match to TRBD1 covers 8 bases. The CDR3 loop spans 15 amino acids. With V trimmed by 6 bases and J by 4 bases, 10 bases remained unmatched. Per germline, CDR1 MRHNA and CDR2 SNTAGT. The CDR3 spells CASRATGAVGETQYF. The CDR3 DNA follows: TGTGCCAGCAGAGCGACAGGGGCGGTTGGAGAGACCCAGTACTTC.

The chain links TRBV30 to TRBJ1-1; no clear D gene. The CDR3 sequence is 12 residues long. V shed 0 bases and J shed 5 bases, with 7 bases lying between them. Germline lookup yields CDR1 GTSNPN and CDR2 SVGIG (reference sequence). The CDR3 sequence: CAWSVPWTEAFF. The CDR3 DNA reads TGTGCCTGGAGTGTGCCGTGGACTGAAGCTTTCTTT.

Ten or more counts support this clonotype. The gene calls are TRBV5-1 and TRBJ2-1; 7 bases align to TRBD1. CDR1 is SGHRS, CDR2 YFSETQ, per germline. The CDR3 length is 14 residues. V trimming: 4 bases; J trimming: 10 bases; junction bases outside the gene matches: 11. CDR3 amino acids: CASSPGQVPGEQFF. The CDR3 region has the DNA TGCGCCAGCAGCCCCGGACAGGTACCGGGAGAGCAGTTCTTC.

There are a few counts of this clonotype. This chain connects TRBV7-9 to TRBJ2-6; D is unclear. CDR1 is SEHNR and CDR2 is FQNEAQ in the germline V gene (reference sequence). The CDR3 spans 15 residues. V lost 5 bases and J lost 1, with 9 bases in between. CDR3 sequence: CASSLLGSGANVLTF. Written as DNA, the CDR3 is TGTGCCAGCAGCCTACTGGGATCTGGGGCCAACGTCCTGACTTTC. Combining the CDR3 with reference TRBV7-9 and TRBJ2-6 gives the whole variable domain DTGVSQNPRHKITKRGQNVTFRCDPISEHNRLYWYRQTLGQGPEFLTYFQNEAQLEKSRLLSDRFSAERPKGSFSTLEIQRTEQGDSAMYLCASSLLGSGANVLTFGAGSRLTVL.

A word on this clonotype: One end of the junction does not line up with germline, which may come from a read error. CDR3 residues: CASSLAGPDTQYF. The CDR3 bases are TGTGCCAGTAGTTTGGCAGGTCCAGATACGCAGTATTTT. The genes are TRBV28 and TRBJ2-3; D is ambiguous. The germline V gene encodes CDR1 MDHEN and CDR2 SYDVKM. The CDR3 runs 13 residues. The variable domain in full, completed from reference TRBV28 and TRBJ2-3, reads DVKVTQSSRYLVKRTGEKVFLECVQDMDHENMFWYRQDPGLGLRLIYFSYDVKMKEKGDIPEGYSVSREKKERFSLILESASTNQTSMYLCASSLAGPDTQYFGPGTRLTVL.

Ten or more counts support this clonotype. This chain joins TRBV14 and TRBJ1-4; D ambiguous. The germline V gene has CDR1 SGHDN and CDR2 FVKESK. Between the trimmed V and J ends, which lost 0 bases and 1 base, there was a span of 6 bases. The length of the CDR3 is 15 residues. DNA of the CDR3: TGTGCCAGCAGCCAAGATGCCGGAACTAATGAAAAACTGTTTTTT. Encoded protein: CASSQDAGTNEKLFF.

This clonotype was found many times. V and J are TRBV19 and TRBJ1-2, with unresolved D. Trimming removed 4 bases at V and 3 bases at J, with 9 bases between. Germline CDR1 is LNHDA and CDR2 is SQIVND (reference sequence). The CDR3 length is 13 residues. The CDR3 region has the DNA TGTGCCAGTAGTAAAGGCATGGACTATGGCTACACCTTC. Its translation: CASSKGMDYGYTF.